This TCR beta chain appears in the sequencing data of a study of technical replicates of blood from a handful of donors. There are 20 residues in the CDR3. Assay: immunoSEQ multiplex PCR; the TCRdb copy retains only in-frame clones and omits some. The table lists fewer than 80,000 clones, 70% to 90% of them singletons. The chain links TRBV21-1 to TRBJ2-1; TRBD1 reflects the table's D call only, with no check against the DNA. TRBV21-1 represents a pseudogene. This TCR derives from a human donor in good health. Some clones in this sample may be carry-over from other donors' samples. Sample: PBMCs. CDR3 protein: CASRAIIPRVDRGQNNEQFF. In DNA, the CDR3 is TGTGCCAGCAGGGCAATTATACCACGAGTCGACAGGGGGCAAAACAATGAGCAGTTCTTC.